This is a list of T cell receptor beta chains from one sample in a study of T-cell memory formation after mild COVID-19. TCRdb redid the calling of the 5' RACE reads with MiXCR, one entry per CDR3 protein. The sample gives 400,000 to 500,000 distinct CDR3 sequences, 15% to 20% of which show up once; about 22% is in the top ten. Source material: PBMCs or a T cell subset sorted from them (not recorded which). The receptor set was obtained from a man aged 18 to 30 who had mild COVID-19 (a few samples of this study predate the infection). Cell type and time point are not known. Each CDR3 is given with its conserved first and last residue. The order of the fields is J gene, D gene, V gene, clone size, CDR3 protein, CDR3 DNA. The D gene is left open where the match is weak. Where a row states a size, it is once, few, many or the class of an expanded clone; other rows omit it.

j_call: TRBJ2-5
d_call: .
v_call: TRBV20-1
clone_size: few
cdr3_aa: CSARPSYGKTQYF
cdr3_nt: TGCAGTGCTAGGCCCTCATATGGGAAGACCCAGTACTTC

j_call: TRBJ2-1
d_call: .
v_call: TRBV23-1
clone_size: .
cdr3_aa: CASSQYVRDKTYNEQFF
cdr3_nt: TGCGCCAGCAGTCAATATGTCCGGGACAAGACCTACAATGAGCAGTTCTTC

j_call: TRBJ1-5
d_call: .
v_call: TRBV6-6
clone_size: .
cdr3_aa: CASSPPGASNQPQHF
cdr3_nt: TGTGCCAGCAGTCCCCCGGGGGCTAGCAATCAGCCCCAGCATTTT

j_call: TRBJ2-4
d_call: TRBD2
v_call: TRBV7-2
clone_size: .
cdr3_aa: CASSLGLSLAADEAKNIQYF
cdr3_nt: TGTGCCAGCAGCTTAGGGCTCAGCCTAGCGGCGGATGAGGCCAAAAACATTCAGTACTTC

j_call: TRBJ2-1
d_call: TRBD2
v_call: TRBV9
clone_size: .
cdr3_aa: CASSVAGGGGDEQFF
cdr3_nt: TGTGCCAGCAGCGTAGCTGGCGGGGGAGGGGATGAGCAGTTCTTC

j_call: TRBJ1-5
d_call: TRBD1
v_call: TRBV5-5
clone_size: .
cdr3_aa: CASSPGGGRPQHF
cdr3_nt: TGTGCCAGCAGCCCAGGGGGGGGGCGGCCCCAGCATTTT

j_call: TRBJ2-2
d_call: .
v_call: TRBV12-3/TRBV12-4
clone_size: .
cdr3_aa: CASSLAGGARTGELFF
cdr3_nt: TGTGCCAGCAGTTTAGCTGGTGGGGCTCGCACCGGGGAGCTGTTTTTT

j_call: TRBJ1-5
d_call: .
v_call: TRBV6-5
clone_size: many
cdr3_aa: CASSYSGEQPQHF
cdr3_nt: TGTGCCAGCAGTTACTCGGGAGAGCAGCCCCAGCATTTT

j_call: TRBJ2-1
d_call: .
v_call: TRBV6-2/TRBV6-3
clone_size: .
cdr3_aa: CATQPGGSYNEQFF
cdr3_nt: TGTGCCACTCAGCCAGGGGGGTCGTACAATGAGCAGTTCTTC

j_call: TRBJ1-2
d_call: .
v_call: TRBV9
clone_size: .
cdr3_aa: CASSHDRLPIYGYTF
cdr3_nt: TGTGCCAGCAGCCATGACAGGTTACCCATCTATGGCTACACCTTC